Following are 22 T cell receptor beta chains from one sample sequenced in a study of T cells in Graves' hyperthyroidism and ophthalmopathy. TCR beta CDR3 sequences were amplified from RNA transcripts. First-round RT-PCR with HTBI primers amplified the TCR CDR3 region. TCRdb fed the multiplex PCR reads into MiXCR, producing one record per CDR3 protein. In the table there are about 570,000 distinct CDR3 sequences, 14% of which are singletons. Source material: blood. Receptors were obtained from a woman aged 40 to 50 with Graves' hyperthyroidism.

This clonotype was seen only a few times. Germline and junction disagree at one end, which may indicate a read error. CDR3 DNA: TGCGCCAGCAGCTCCCAGGGCGAACTTGCGGGAGTCAATGGGCAGTTCTTC. Translating it yields CASSSQGELAGVNGQFF. The chain has TRBV5-1 and TRBJ2-1; TRBD2 aligns across 7 bases. Germline-derived CDR1 and CDR2 are SGHRS and YFSETQ. The CDR3 consists of 17 residues.

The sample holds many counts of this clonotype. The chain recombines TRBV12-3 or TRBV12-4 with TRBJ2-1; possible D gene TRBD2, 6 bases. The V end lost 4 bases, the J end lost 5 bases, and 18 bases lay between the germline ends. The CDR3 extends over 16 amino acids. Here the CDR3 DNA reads TGTGCCAGCAGTTCCGAGACTAGAAAGTCAAACAATGAGCAGTTCTTC. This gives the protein CASSSETRKSNNEQFF.

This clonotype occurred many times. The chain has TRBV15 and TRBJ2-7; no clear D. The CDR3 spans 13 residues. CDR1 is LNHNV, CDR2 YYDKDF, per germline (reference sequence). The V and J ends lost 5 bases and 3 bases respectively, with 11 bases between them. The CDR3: CATSLVVGYEQYF. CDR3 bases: TGTGCCACCAGCCTCGTAGTGGGCTACGAGCAGTACTTC.

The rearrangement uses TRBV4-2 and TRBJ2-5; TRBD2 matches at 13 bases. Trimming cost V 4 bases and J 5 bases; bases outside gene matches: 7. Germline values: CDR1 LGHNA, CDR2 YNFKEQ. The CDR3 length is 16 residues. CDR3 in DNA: TGTGCCAGCAGCCTACCGGGACTAGCGGGAATCGAGACCCAGTACTTC. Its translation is CASSLPGLAGIETQYF.

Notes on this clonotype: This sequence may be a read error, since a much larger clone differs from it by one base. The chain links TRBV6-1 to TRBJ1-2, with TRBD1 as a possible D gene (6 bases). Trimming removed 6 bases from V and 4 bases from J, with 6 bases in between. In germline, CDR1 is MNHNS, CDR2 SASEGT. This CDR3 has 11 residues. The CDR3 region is CASRDSYGYTF. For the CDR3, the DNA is TGTGCCAGCAGGGACAGCTATGGCTACACCTTC.

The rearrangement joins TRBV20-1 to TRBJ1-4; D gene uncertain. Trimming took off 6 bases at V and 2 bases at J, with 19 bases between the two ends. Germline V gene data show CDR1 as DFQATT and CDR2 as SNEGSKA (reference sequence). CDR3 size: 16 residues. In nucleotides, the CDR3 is TGCAGTGCCGTTTCAACCAGTAGGAGGACTAATGAAAAACTGTTTTTT. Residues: CSAVSTSRRTNEKLFF.

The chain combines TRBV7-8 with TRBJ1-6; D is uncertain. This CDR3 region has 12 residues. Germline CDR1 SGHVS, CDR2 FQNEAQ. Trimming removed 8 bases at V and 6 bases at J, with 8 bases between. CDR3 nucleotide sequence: TGTGCCAGCGAACAAATTAATTCACCCCTCCACTTT. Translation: CASEQINSPLHF. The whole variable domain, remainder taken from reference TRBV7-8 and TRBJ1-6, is GAGVSQSPRYKVAKRGQDVALRCDPISGHVSLFWYQQALGQGPEFLTYFQNEAQLDKSGLPSDRFFAERPEGSVSTLKIQRTQQEDSAVYLCASEQINSPLHFGNGTRLTVT.

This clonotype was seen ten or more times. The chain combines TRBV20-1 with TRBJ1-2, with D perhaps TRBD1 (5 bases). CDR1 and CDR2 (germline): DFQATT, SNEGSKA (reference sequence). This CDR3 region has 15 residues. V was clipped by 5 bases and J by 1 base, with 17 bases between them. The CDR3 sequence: CSAPRPGRSNYGYTF. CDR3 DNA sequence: TGCAGTGCTCCTCGACCGGGACGAAGTAACTATGGCTACACCTTC.

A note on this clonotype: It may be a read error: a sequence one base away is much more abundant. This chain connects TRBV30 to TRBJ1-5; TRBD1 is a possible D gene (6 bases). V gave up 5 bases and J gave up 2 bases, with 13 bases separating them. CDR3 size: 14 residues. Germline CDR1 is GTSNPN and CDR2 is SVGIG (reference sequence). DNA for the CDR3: TGTGCCTGGGGTACGACAGGCGGCAATCAGCCCCAGCATTTT. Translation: CAWGTTGGNQPQHF.

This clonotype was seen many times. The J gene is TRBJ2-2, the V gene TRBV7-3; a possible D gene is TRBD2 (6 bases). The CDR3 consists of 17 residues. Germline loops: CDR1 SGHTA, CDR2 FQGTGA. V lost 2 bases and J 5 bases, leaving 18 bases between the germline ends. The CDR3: CASSLGPMTRGTGELFF. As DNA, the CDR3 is TGTGCCAGCAGCTTAGGTCCGATGACTCGGGGGACCGGGGAGCTGTTTTTT.

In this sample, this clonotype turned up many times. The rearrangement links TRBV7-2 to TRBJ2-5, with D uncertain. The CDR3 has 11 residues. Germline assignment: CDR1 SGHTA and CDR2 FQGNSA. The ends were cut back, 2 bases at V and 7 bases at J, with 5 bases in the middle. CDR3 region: CASSLLGTQYF. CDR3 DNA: TGTGCCAGCAGCTTACTGGGGACCCAGTACTTC.

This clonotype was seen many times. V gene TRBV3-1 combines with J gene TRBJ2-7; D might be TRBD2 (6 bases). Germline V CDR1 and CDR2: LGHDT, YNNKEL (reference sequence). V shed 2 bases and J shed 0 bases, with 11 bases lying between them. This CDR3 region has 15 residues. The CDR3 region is CASSQSPGSSYEQYF. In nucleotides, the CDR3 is TGTGCCAGCAGCCAAAGTCCCGGGAGCTCCTACGAGCAGTACTTC.

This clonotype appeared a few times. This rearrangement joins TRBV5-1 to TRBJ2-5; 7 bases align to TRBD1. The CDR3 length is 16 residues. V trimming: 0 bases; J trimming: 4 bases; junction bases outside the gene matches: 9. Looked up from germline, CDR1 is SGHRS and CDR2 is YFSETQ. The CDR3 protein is CASSLEGANSGETQYF. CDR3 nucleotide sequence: TGCGCCAGCAGCTTGGAGGGGGCTAATTCGGGAGAGACCCAGTACTTC.

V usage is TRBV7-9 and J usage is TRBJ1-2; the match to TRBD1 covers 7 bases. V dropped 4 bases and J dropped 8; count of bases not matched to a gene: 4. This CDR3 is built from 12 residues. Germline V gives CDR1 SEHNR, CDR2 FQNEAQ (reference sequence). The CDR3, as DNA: TGTGCCAGCAGCTCGACAGGGAGCGGCTACACCTTC. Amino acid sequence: CASSSTGSGYTF.

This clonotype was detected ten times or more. The CDR3 protein is CASSSTGPGDRAEKLFF. Written as DNA, the CDR3 is TGTGCCAGCTCTTCCACCGGCCCTGGGGACAGGGCTGAAAAACTGTTTTTT. J is TRBJ1-4 and V is TRBV18, with TRBD1 matching 9 bases. The CDR3 spans 17 residues. J lost 7 bases, V lost 6 bases, and 15 bases had no gene match. The germline CDR1 and CDR2 sequences are KGHSH and LQKENI.

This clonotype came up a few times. Written as DNA, the CDR3 is TGTGCCAGTAACGGGGGCGTATGGAACACTGAAGCTTTCTTT. Encoded protein: CASNGGVWNTEAFF. The V call is TRBV19, the J call TRBJ1-1, with a possible D match to TRBD1 (6 bases). Germline CDR1 reads LNHDA; CDR2 reads SQIVND (reference sequence). The CDR3 length is 14 residues. V lost 7 bases and J lost 1, with 13 bases in between.

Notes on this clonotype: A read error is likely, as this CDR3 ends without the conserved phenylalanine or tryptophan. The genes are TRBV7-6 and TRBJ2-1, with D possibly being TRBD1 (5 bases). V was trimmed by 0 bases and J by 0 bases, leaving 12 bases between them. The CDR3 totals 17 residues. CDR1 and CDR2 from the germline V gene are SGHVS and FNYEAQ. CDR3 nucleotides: TGTGCCAGCAGCTTAGCGGAAGGGGCGCCCTCCTACAATGAGCAGTTCTTA. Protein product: CASSLAEGAPSYNEQFL.

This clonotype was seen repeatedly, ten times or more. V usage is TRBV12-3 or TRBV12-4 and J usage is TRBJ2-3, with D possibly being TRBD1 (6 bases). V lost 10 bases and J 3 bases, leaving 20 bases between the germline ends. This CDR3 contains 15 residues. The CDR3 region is CATKPQGMRTDTQYF. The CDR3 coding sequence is TGTGCCACAAAGCCCCAGGGGATGCGAACAGATACGCAGTATTTT.

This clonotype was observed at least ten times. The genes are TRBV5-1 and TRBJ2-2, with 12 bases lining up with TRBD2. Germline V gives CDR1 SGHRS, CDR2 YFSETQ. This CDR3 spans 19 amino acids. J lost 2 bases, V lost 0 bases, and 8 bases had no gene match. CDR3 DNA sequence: TGCGCCAGCAGCTTGGGAGGACTAGCGGGACATGGTAACACCGGGGAGCTGTTTTTT. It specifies CASSLGGLAGHGNTGELFF. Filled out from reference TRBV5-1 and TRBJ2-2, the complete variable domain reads KAGVTQTPRYLIKTRGQQVTLSCSPISGHRSVSWYQQTPGQGLQFLFEYFSETQRNKGNFPGRFSGRQFSNSRSEMNVSTLELGDSALYLCASSLGGLAGHGNTGELFFGEGSRLTVL.

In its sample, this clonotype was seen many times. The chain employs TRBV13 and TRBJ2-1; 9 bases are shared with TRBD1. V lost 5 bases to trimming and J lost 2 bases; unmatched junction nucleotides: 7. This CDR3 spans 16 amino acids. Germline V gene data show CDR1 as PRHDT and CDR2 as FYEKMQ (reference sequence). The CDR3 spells CASSRPGQGTYNEQFF. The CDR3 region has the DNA TGTGCCAGCAGCCGGCCGGGACAGGGAACCTACAATGAGCAGTTCTTC.

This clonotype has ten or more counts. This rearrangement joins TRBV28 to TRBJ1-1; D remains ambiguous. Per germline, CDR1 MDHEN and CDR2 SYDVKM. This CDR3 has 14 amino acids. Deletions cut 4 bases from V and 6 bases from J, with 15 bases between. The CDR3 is CASSWSTGVAEAFF. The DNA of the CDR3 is TGTGCCAGCAGTTGGTCGACTGGGGTCGCTGAAGCTTTCTTT.

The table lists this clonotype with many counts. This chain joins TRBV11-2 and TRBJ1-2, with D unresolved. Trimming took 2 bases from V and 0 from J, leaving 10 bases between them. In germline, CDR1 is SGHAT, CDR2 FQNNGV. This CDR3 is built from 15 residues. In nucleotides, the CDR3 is TGTGCCAGCAGCTTAAGGCTGGAAGCTAACTATGGCTACACCTTC. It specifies CASSLRLEANYGYTF.